This T cell receptor beta chain was identified during a study of blood T cell repertoires in COVID-19 (dated by TCRdb to the early 2020s). About the full investigation: Collaborator samples came from the United States, Italy and Spain and covered acute and convalescent phases of COVID-19. The material from the prospective study consisted of cDNA or gDNA derived from T cells, B-cell-depleted T cells, or PBMCs. The dataset comprised deeply sampled blood TCRbeta repertoires from subjects exposed to, actively infected with, or recovered from COVID-19. A freely available public database, intended as a resource for researchers studying the immune response to SARS-CoV-2, is where the repertoires were released. The samples were drawn from the first 160 participants of the ongoing ImmuneRACE study and from 1,254 subjects provided by 6 global collaborators. Sample metadata almost always included a de-identified subject ID, COVID-19 status, age in years and sex. HLA class I and class II types, where available, came from metadata supplied by the sample provider rather than from assay-based typing.

Cut back by 4 bases and 1 base, the V and J ends lie 19 bases apart. The CDR3 covers 18 residues, taking in both the cysteine and the phenylalanine. Solely the CDR3 DNA is kept, with 54 bases framed from the first base. The germline V gene yields LGHNA for CDR1 and YSLEER for CDR2. TCRbeta CDR3 regions were amplified from genomic DNA by means of the immunoSEQ Assay, a bias-controlled multiplex PCR. As for the authors' bioinformatics: Nucleated cell counts per sample were estimated from amplification of reference gene primers within the assay. To quantify the absolute abundance of each unique TCRbeta CDR3 rearrangement, sequence reads were collapsed and filtered. Productive Simpson clonality was computed per sample as the square root of Simpson's diversity index over productive rearrangements. TCRdb mirrors the immuneACCESS table, restricted to in-frame sequences. Some clones are absent from its copies; in checked studies, under half trace to an unresolved V gene, and the reason for the others is unknown. D and trimming were read from the DNA, whereas the V and J calls and clone size are those reported in that table. The sample includes around 130,000 clones, with 75% to 90% observed a single time. The ten largest clones represent approximately 20% of the sample.

Another Seattle source contributed samples from volunteer blood donors who had recovered from COVID-19. The collaborating institutions used their own protocols to collect whole blood in K2EDTA tubes. Collaborator samples were shipped for TCRbeta analysis as frozen whole blood, isolated PBMCs, or DNA extracted from either sample type. Summary of the overall study and its limitations: The quantity of clinical and demographic metadata differed by source and by participant and was supplied without curation.

This clone was seen just once. The antigen this receptor binds is unknown. Nothing much larger sits one base from this clone, and base qualities are not available. This clonotype was sampled from a woman between 45 and 65 years old who had recovered from COVID-19. Rearrangement joined TRBV4-3 to TRBJ2-2; TRBD2 could be the D gene, as 5 bases match. The source material was peripheral blood. The bases read TGCGCCAGCAGCCTCGAAACGACACTAGTGAAGAACACCGGGGAGCTGTTTTTT. It codes for CASSLETTLVKNTGELFF.